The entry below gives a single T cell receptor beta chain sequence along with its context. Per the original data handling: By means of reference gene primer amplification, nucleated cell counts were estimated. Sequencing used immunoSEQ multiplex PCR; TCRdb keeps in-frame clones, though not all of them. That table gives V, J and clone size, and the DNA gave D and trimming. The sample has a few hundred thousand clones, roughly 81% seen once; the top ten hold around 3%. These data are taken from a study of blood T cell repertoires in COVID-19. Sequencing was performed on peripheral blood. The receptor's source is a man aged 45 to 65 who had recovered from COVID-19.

The CDR3 loop is CASSRDTAYEQYF. CDR3 bases: TGTGCCAGCAGTCGGGACACTGCCTACGAGCAGTACTTC. The chain is built from TRBV12-3 or TRBV12-4 and TRBJ2-7; the D gene is possibly TRBD1 (6 bases). The CDR3 contains 13 residues. The V end was cut by 5 bases, the J end by 2 bases, with 10 bases between.